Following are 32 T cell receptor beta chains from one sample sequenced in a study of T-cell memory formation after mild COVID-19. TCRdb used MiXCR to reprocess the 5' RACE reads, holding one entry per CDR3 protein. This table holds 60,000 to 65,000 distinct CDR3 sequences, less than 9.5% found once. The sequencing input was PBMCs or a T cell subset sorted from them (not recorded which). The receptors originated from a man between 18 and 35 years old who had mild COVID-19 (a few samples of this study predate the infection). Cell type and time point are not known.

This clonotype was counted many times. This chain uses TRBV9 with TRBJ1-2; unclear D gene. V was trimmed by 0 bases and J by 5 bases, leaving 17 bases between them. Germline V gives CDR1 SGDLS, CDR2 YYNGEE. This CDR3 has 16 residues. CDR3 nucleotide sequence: TGTGCCAGCAGCGTAGAATATCCGGAGGGCCGTTATGGCTACACCTTC. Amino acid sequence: CASSVEYPEGRYGYTF.

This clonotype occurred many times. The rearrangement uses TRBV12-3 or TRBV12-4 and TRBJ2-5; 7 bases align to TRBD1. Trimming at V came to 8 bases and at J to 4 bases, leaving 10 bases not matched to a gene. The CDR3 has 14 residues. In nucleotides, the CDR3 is TGTGCCAGCGGTCCTAGGACAGGCGGAGAGACCCAGTACTTC. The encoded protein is CASGPRTGGETQYF.

CDR3 DNA: TGCGCCAGCAGCCAAGATCTAAGACAGGGAGACACTGAAGCTTTCTTT. It translates to CASSQDLRQGDTEAFF. The chain employs TRBV4-3 and TRBJ1-1; TRBD1 matches 7 bases. The germline V gene has CDR1 LGHNA and CDR2 YSLEER. The CDR3 is made up of 16 amino acids. V gave up 0 bases and J gave up 3 bases; unmatched junction bases: 7.

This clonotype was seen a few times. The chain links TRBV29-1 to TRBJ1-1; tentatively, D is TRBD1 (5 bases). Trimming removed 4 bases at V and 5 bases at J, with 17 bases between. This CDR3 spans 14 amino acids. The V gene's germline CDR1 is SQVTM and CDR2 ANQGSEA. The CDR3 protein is CSVALGGDGTEAFF. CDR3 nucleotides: TGCAGCGTTGCCCTTGGGGGGGATGGGACTGAAGCTTTCTTT. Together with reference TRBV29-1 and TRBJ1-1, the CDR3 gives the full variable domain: SAVISQKPSRDICQRGTSLTIQCQVDSQVTMMFWYRQQPGQSLTLIATANQGSEATYESGFVIDKFPISRPNLTFSTLTVSNMSPEDSSIYLCSVALGGDGTEAFFGQGTRLTVV.

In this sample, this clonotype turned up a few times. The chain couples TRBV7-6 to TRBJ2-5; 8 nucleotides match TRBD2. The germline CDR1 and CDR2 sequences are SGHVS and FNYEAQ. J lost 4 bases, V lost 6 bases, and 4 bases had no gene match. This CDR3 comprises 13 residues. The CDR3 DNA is TGTGCCAGCAGATTCGCGGGGGGAGAGACCCAGTACTTC. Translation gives CASRFAGGETQYF. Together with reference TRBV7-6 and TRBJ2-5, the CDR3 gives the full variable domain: GAGVSQSPRYKVTKRGQDVALRCDPISGHVSLYWYRQALGQGPEFLTYFNYEAQQDKSGLPNDRFSAERPEGSISTLTIQRTEQRDSAMYRCASRFAGGETQYFGPGTRLLVL.

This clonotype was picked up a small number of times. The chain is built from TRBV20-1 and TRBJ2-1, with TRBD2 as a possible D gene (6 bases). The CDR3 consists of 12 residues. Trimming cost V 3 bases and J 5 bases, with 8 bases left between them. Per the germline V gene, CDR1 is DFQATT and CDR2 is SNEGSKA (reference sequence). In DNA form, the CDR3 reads TGCAGTGCTAGCTCGGGAGACAATGAGCAGTTCTTC. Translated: CSASSGDNEQFF.

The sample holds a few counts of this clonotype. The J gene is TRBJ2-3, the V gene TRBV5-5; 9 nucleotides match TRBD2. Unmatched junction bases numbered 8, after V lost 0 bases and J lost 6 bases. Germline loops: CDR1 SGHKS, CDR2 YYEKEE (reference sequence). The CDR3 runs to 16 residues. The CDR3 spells CASSLEAGGWTDTQYF. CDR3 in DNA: TGTGCCAGCAGCTTGGAAGCGGGGGGCTGGACTGATACGCAGTATTTT. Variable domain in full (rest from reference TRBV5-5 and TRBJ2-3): DAGVTQSPTHLIKTRGQQVTLRCSPISGHKSVSWYQQVLGQGPQFIFQYYEKEERGRGNFPDRFSARQFPNYSSELNVNALLLGDSALYLCASSLEAGGWTDTQYFGPGTRLTVL.

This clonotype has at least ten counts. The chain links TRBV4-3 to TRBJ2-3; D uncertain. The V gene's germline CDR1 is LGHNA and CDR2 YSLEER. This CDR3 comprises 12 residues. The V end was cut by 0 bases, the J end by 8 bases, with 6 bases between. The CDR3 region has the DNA TGCGCCAGCAGCCAAGACCCGGGTACGCAGTATTTT. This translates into CASSQDPGTQYF.

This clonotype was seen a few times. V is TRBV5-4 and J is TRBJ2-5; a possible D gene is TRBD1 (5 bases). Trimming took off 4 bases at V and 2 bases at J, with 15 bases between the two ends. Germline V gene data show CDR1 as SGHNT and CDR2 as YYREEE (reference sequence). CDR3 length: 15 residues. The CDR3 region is CASSVPGLGQETQYF. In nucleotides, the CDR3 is TGTGCCAGCAGCGTACCAGGGTTGGGTCAAGAGACCCAGTACTTC. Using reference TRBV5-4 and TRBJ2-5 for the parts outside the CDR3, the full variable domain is ETGVTQSPTHLIKTRGQQVTLRCSSQSGHNTVSWYQQALGQGPQFIFQYYREEENGRGNFPPRFSGLQFPNYSSELNVNALELDDSALYLCASSVPGLGQETQYFGPGTRLLVL.

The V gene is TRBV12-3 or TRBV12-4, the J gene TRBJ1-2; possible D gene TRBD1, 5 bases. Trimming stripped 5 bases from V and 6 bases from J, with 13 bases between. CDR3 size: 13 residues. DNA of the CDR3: TGTGCCAGCAGTCTGACTCAGACAGATGGCTACACCTTC. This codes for CASSLTQTDGYTF.

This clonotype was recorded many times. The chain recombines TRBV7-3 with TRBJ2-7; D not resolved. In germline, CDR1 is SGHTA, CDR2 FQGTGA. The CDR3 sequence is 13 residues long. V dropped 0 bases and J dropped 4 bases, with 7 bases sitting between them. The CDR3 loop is CASSLTAGYEQYF. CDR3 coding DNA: TGTGCCAGCAGCTTAACTGCCGGGTACGAGCAGTACTTC.

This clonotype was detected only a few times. CDR3 amino acids: CASSFSSGGSTDTQYF. In DNA form, the CDR3 reads TGTGCCAGCAGCTTTTCTAGCGGGGGGTCCACAGATACGCAGTATTTT. The V call is TRBV7-9, the J call TRBJ2-3; TRBD2 agrees at 11 bases. From germline, CDR1 is SEHNR and CDR2 FQNEAQ (reference sequence). Unmatched junction bases numbered 4, after V lost 3 bases and J lost 2 bases. The CDR3 runs to 16 residues.

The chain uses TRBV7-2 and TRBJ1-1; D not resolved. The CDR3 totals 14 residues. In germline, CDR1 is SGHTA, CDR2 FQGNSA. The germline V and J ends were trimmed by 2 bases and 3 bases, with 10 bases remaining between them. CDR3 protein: CASSLNQADTEAFF. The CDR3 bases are TGTGCCAGCAGCTTAAACCAAGCGGACACTGAAGCTTTCTTT.

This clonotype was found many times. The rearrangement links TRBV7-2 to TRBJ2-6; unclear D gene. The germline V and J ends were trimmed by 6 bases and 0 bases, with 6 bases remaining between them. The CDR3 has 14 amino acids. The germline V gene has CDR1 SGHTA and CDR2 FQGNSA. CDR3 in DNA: TGTGCCAGCAGGCTTAGCTCTGGGGCCAACGTCCTGACTTTC. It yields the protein CASRLSSGANVLTF.

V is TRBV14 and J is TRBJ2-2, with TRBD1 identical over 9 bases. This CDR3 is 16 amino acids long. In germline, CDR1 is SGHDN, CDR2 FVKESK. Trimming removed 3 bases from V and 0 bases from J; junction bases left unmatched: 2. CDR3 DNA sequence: TGTGCCAGCAGCCACGGGACAGGGTCGAACACCGGGGAGCTGTTTTTT. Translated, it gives CASSHGTGSNTGELFF. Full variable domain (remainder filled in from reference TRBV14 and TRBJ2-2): EAGVTQFPSHSVIEKGQTVTLRCDPISGHDNLYWYRRVMGKEIKFLLHFVKESKQDESGMPNNRFLAERTGGTYSTLKVQPAELEDSGVYFCASSHGTGSNTGELFFGEGSRLTVL.

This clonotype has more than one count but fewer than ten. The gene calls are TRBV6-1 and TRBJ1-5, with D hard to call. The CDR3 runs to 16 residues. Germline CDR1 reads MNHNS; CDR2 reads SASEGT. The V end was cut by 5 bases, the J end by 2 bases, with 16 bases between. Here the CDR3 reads CASSYGGVLGNQPQHF. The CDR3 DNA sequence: TGTGCCAGCAGTTACGGTGGGGTACTGGGCAATCAGCCCCAGCATTTT.

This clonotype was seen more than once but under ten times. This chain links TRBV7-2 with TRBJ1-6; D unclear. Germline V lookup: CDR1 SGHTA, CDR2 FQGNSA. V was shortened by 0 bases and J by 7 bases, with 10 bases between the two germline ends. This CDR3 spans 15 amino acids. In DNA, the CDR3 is TGTGCCAGCAGCTTAGCTGCAGGACTAAATTCACCCCTCCACTTT. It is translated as CASSLAAGLNSPLHF.

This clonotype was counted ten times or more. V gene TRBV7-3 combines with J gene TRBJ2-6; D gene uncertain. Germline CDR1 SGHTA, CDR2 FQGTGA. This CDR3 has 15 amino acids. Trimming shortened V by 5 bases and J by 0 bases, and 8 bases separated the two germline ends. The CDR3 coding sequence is TGTGCCAGCAGCCGATCGCGCTCTGGGGCCAACGTCCTGACTTTC. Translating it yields CASSRSRSGANVLTF.

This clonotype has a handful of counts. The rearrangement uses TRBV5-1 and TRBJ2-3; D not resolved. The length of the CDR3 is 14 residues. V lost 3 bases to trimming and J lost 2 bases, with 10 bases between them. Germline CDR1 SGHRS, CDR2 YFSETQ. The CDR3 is CASSWTQFTDTQYF. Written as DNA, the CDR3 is TGCGCCAGCAGCTGGACCCAATTCACAGATACGCAGTATTTT.

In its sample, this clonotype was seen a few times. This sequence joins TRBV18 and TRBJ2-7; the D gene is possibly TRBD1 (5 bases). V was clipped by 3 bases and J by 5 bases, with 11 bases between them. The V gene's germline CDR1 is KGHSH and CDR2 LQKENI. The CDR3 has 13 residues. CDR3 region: CASSPAGHDEQYV. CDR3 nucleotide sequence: TGTGCCAGCTCACCTGCAGGACACGACGAGCAGTACGTC.

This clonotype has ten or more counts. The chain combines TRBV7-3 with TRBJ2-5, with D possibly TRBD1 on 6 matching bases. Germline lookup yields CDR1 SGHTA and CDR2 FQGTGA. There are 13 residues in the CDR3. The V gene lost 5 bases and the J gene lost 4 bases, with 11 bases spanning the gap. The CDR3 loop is CASSVTGGETQYF. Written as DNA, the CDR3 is TGTGCCAGCAGCGTGACAGGTGGAGAGACCCAGTACTTC.

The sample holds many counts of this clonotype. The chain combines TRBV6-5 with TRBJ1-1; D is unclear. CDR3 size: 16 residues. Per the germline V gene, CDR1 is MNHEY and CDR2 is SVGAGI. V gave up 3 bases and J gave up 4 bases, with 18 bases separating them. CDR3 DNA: TGTGCCAGCAGTTATAAACCTGGTCCGGGTGGCACTGAAGCTTTCTTT. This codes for CASSYKPGPGGTEAFF.

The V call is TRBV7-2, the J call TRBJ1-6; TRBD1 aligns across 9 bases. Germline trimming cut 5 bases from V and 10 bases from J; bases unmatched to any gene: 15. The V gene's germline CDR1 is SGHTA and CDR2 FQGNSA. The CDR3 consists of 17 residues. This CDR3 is CASSRGPGTGFGSPLHF. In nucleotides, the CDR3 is TGTGCCAGCAGCCGCGGTCCCGGGACAGGGTTCGGGTCACCCCTCCACTTT.

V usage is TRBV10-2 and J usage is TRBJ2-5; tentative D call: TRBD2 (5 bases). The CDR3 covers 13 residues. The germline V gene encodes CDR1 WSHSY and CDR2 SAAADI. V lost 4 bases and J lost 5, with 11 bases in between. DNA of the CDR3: TGCGCCAGCAGTGTCGGGGAGATGGAGACCCAGTACTTC. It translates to CASSVGEMETQYF.

CDR3: CASSPGGGRGLSRDTQYF. The CDR3 bases are TGTGCCAGCAGCCCTGGTGGGGGCCGGGGTCTTTCACGTGATACGCAGTATTTT. J is TRBJ2-3 and V is TRBV4-2; D possibly corresponds to TRBD1 (6 bases). This CDR3 has 18 amino acids. With 4 bases removed from V and 6 bases from J, the gap between germline ends came to 26 bases. CDR1 LGHNA and CDR2 YNFKEQ come from the germline V gene.

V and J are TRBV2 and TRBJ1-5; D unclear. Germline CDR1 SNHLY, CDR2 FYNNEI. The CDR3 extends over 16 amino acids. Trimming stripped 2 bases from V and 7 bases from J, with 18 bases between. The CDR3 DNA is TGTGCCAGCAGTGAATTGGGAGTAGAGCTTGGACAGCCCCAGCATTTT. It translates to CASSELGVELGQPQHF.

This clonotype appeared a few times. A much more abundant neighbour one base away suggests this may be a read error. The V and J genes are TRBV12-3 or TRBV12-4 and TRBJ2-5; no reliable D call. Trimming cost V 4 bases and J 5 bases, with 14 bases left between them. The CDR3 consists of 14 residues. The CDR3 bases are TGTGCCAGCAGTTCCTTGAACAGACACGAGACCCAGTACTTC. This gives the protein CASSSLNRHETQYF.

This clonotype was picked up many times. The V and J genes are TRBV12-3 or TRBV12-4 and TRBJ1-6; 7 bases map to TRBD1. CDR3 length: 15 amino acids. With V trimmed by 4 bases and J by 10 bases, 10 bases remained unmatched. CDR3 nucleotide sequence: TGTGCCAGCAGTTCTCACAGGGGAGGAGGGTCACCCCTCCACTTT. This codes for CASSSHRGGGSPLHF.

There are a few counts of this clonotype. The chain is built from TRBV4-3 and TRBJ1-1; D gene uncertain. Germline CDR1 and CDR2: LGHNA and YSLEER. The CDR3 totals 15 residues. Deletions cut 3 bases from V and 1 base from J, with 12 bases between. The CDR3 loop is CASSQLPSANTEAFF. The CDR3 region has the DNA TGCGCCAGCAGCCAGCTCCCCAGCGCGAACACTGAAGCTTTCTTT.

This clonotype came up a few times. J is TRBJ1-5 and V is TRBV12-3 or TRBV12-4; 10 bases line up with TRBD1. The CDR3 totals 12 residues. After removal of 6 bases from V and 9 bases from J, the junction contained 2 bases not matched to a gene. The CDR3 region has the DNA TGTGCCAGCAGCCGGGACAGGGGGCCCCAGCATTTT. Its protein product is CASSRDRGPQHF.

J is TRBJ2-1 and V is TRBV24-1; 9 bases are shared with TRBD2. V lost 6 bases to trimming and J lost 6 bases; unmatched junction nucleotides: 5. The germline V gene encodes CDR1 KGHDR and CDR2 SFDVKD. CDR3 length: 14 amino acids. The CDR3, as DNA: TGTGCCACCAGTAGGGCGGGGGGGAGCAATGAGCAGTTCTTC. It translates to CATSRAGGSNEQFF.

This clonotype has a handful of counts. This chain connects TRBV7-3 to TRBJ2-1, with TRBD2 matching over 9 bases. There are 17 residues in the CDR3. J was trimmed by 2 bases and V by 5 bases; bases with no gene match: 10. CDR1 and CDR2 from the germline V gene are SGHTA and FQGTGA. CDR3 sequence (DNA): TGTGCCAGCAGCGCACACTCTGAGCGGGGGGCCTACAATGAGCAGTTCTTC. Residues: CASSAHSERGAYNEQFF.